A single T cell receptor beta chain is shown here with its context. Per the original data handling: Reference gene primers were amplified, and this amplification served to estimate nucleated cell counts. Profiling relied on immunoSEQ multiplex PCR, and the TCRdb table lists in-frame clones only, not all of them. Clone size and the V and J calls come from that table; the DNA yielded D and trimming. In the table there are more than 150,000 clones, almost 90% of which are singletons. This specimen belongs to a study of blood T cell repertoires in COVID-19. Turning to the study itself: The origin of the acute and convalescent COVID-19 samples was the United States, Italy and Spain. Sample material is recorded as cDNA or gDNA derived from T cells, B-cell-depleted T cells, or PBMCs.

CDR1 and CDR2 from the germline V gene are MNHEY and SMNVEV (reference sequence). CDR3 length: 15 amino acids. V was shortened by 2 bases and J by 4 bases, with 12 bases between the two germline ends. The sequence came from a man over 45 with acute or convalescent COVID-19. The J gene is TRBJ2-1, the V gene TRBV27, with a tentative D call TRBD2 (7 bases). What was sequenced was peripheral blood. The CDR3 is CASSLTSGTYNEQFF. CDR3 sequence (DNA): TGTGCCAGCAGTTTAACAAGCGGGACATACAATGAGCAGTTCTTC.